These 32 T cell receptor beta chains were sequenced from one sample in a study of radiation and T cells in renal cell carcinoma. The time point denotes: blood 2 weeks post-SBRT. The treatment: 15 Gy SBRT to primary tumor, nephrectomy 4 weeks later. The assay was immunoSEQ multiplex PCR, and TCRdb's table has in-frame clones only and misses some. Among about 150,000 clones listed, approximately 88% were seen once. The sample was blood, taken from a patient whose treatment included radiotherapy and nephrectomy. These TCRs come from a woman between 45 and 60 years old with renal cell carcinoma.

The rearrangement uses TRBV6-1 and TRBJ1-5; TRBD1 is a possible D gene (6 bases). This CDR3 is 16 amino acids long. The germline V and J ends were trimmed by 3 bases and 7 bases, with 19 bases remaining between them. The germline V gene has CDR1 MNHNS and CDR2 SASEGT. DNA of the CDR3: TGTGCCAGCAGTGAGAAGGGGGGCGCAGAAGCCCAGCCCCAGCATTTT. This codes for CASSEKGGAEAQPQHF.

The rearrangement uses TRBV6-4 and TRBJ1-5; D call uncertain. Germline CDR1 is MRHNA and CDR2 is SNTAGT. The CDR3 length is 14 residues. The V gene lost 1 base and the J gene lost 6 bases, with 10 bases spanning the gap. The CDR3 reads CASSDWAASQPQHF. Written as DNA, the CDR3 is TGTGCCAGCAGTGACTGGGCAGCTAGTCAGCCCCAGCATTTT.

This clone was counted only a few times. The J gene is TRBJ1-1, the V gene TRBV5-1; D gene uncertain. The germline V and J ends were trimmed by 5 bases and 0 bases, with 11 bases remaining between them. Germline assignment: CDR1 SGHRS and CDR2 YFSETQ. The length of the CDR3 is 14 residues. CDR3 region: CASRIETVNTEAFF. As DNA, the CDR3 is TGCGCCAGCAGGATAGAGACGGTGAACACTGAAGCTTTCTTT.

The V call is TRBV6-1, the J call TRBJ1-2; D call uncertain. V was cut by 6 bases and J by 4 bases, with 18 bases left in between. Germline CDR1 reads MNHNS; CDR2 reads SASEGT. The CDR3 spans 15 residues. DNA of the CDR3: TGTGCCAGCAGCGCTCAACAGCAGATAATCTATGGCTACACCTTC. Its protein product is CASSAQQQIIYGYTF.

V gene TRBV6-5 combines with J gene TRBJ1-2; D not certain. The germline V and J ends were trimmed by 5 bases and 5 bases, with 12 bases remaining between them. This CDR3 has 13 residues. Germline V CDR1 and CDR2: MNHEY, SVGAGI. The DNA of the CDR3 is TGTGCCAGCAGTCGCTTGTCAGGTTATGGCTACACCTTC. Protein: CASSRLSGYGYTF.

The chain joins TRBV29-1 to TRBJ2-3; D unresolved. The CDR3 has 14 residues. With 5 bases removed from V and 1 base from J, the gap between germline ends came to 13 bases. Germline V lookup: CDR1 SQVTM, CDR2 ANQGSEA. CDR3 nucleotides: TGCAGCGTTCTCCGACGGGCCCGCACAGATACGCAGTATTTT. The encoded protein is CSVLRRARTDTQYF.

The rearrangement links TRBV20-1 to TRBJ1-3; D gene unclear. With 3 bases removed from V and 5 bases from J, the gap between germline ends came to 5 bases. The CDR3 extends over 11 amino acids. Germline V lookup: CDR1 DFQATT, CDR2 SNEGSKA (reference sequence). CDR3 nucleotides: TGCAGTGCTAGGGGTAGAAACACCATATATTTT. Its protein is CSARGRNTIYF.

CDR3 protein: CASSLTTLAGSTDTQYF. CDR3 sequence (DNA): TGTGCCAGCAGCCTCACCACCCTAGCGGGGAGCACAGATACGCAGTATTTT. V is TRBV5-4 and J is TRBJ2-3; 9 bases are shared with TRBD2. This CDR3 has 17 amino acids. Germline V lookup: CDR1 SGHNT, CDR2 YYREEE (reference sequence). Unmatched junction bases numbered 9, after V lost 4 bases and J lost 0 bases.

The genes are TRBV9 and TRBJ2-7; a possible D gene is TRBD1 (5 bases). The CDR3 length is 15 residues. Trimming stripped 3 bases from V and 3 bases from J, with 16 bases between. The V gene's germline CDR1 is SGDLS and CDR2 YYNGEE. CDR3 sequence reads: CASSAFQGGIYEQYF. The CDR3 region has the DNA TGTGCCAGCAGCGCCTTTCAGGGCGGAATCTACGAGCAGTACTTC.

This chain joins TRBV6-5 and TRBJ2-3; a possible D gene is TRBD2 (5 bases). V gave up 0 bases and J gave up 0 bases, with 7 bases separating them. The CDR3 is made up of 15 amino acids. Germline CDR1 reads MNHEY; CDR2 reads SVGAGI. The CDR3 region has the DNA TGTGCCAGCAGTTACTCCCCGGGGAGCACAGATACGCAGTATTTT. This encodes CASSYSPGSTDTQYF.

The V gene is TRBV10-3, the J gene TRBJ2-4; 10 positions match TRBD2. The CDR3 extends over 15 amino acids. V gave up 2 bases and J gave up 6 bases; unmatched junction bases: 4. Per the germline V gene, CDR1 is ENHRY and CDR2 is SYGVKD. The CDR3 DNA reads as TGTGCCATCAGTGAGGGAGTAGCGGGGGGAAACATTCAGTACTTC. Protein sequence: CAISEGVAGGNIQYF.

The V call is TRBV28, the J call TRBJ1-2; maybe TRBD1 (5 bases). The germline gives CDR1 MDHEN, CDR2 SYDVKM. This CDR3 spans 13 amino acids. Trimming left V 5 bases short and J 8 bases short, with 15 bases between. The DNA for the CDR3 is TGTGCCAGCAGTCCGCGACGGGGGACGGGCTACACCTTC. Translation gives CASSPRRGTGYTF.

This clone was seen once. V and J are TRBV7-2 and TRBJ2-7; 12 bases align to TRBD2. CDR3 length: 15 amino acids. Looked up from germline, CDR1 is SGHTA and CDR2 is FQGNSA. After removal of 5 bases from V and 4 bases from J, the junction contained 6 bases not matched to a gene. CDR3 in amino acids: CASSPASGGAYEQYF. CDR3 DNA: TGTGCCAGCAGCCCCGCTAGCGGGGGGGCTTACGAGCAGTACTTC.

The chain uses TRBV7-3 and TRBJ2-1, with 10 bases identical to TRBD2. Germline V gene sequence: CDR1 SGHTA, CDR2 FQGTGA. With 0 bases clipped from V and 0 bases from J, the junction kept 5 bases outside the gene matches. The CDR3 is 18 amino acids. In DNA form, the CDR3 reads TGTGCCAGCAGCTTAACGGGTAGCGGGGGGCACTCCTACAATGAGCAGTTCTTC. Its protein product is CASSLTGSGGHSYNEQFF.

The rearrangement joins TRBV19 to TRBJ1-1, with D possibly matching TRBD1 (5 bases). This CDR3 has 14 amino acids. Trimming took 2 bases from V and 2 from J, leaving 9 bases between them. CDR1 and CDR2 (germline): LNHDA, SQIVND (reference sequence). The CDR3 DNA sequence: TGTGCCAGTAGTATAAGGGGTATCAACACTGAAGCTTTCTTT. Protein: CASSIRGINTEAFF.

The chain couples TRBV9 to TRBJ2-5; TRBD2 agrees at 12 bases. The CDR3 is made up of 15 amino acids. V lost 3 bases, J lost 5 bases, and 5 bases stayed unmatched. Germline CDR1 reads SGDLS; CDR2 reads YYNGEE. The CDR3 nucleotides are TGTGCCAGCAGCGACACTAGCGGGGGGACGGAGACCCAGTACTTC. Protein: CASSDTSGGTETQYF.

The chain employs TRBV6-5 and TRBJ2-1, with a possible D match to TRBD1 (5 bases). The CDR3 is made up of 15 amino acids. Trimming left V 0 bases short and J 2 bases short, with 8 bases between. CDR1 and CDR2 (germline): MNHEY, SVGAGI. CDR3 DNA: TGTGCCAGCAGTTACTCCGGCAGGGCCTACAATGAGCAGTTCTTC. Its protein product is CASSYSGRAYNEQFF.

The CDR3 bases are TGCGCCAGCAGCTTGGGTCTGAGGAATTACGAGCAGTACTTC. It translates to CASSLGLRNYEQYF. The rearrangement joins TRBV5-1 to TRBJ2-7, with D hard to call. CDR1 is SGHRS and CDR2 is YFSETQ in the germline V gene. This CDR3 comprises 14 residues. V gave up 0 bases and J gave up 4 bases, with 11 bases separating them.

The CDR3 loop is CASSVVGGEGGQYF. CDR3 DNA: TGTGCCAGCAGCGTAGTTGGAGGGGAGGGCGGCCAGTACTTC. The chain carries TRBV9 and TRBJ2-5, with 7 nucleotides matching TRBD2. The CDR3 spans 14 residues. After removal of 0 bases from V and 10 bases from J, the junction contained 9 bases not matched to a gene. Germline V CDR1 and CDR2: SGDLS, YYNGEE.

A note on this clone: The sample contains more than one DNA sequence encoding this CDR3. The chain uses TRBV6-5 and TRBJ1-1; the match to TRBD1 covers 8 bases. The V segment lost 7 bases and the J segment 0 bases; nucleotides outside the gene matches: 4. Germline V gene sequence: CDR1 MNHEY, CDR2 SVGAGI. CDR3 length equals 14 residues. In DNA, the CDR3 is TGTGCCAGCACCGAGGACAGGGTGAACACTGAAGCTTTCTTT. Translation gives CASTEDRVNTEAFF.

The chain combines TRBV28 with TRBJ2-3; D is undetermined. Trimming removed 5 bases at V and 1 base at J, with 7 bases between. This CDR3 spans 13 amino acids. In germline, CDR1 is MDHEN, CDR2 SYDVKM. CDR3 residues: CASSTPGTDTQYF. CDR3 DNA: TGTGCCAGCAGTACGCCGGGCACAGATACGCAGTATTTT.

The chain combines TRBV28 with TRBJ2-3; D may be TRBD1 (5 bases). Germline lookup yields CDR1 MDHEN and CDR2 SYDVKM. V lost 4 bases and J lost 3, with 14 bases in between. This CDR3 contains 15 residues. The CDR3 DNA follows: TGTGCCAGCAGTTCTGTGGTGGGGCGTACAGATACGCAGTATTTT. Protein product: CASSSVVGRTDTQYF.

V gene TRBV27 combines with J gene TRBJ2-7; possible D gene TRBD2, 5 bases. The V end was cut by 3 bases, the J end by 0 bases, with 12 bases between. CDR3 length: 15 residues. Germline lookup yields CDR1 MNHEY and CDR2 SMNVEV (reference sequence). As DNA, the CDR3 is TGTGCCAGCAGTTTCACCGGGGATTCCTCCTACGAGCAGTACTTC. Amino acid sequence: CASSFTGDSSYEQYF.

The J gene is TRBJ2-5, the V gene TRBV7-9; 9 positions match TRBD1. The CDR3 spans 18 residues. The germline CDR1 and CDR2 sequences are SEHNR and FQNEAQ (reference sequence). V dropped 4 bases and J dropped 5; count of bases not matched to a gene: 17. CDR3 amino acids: CASSSHLNLQGARETQYF. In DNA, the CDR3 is TGTGCCAGCAGCTCCCACTTAAATTTACAGGGGGCGCGTGAGACCCAGTACTTC.

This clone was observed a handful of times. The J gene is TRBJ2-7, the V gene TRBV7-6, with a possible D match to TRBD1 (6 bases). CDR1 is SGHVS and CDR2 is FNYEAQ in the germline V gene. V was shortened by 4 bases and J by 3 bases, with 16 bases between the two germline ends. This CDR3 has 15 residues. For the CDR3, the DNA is TGTGCCAGCAGCTCCGGGGTGGGGGCAGACTACGAGCAGTACTTC. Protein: CASSSGVGADYEQYF.

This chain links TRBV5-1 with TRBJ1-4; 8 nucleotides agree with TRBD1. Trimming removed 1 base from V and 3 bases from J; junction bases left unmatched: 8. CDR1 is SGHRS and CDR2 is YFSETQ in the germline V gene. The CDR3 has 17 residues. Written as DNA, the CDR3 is TGCGCCAGCAGCTTGTCCTTGCAGGGGGCATCTAATGAAAAACTGTTTTTT. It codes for CASSLSLQGASNEKLFF.

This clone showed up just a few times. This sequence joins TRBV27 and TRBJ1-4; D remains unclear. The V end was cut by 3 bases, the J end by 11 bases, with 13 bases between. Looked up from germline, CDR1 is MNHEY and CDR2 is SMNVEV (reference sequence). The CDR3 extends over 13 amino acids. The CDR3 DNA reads TGTGCCAGCAGTTTCTCTGGCGTTGGGAAACTGTTTTTT. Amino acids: CASSFSGVGKLFF.

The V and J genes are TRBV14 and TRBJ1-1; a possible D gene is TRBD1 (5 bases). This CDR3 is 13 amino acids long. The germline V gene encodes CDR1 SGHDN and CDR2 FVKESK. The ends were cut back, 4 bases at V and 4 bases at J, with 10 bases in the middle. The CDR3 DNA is TGTGCCAGCAGCCTATCGAGGGGCACTGAAGCTTTCTTT. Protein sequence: CASSLSRGTEAFF. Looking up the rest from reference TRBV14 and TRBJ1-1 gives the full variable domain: EAGVTQFPSHSVIEKGQTVTLRCDPISGHDNLYWYRRVMGKEIKFLLHFVKESKQDESGMPNNRFLAERTGGTYSTLKVQPAELEDSGVYFCASSLSRGTEAFFGQGTRLTVV.

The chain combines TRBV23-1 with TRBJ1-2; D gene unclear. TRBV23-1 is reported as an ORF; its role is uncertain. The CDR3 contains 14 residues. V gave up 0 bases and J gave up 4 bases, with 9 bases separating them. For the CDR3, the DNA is TGCGCCAGCAGTCAATCGGTTGGCTTCTATGGCTACACCTTC. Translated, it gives CASSQSVGFYGYTF.

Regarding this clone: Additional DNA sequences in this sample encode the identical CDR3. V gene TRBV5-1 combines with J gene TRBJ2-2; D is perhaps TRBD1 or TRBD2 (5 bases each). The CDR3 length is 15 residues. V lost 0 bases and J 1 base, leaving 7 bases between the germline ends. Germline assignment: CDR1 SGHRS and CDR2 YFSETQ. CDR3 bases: TGCGCCAGCAGCTTGGGAGGGGAGAACACCGGGGAGCTGTTTTTT. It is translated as CASSLGGENTGELFF.

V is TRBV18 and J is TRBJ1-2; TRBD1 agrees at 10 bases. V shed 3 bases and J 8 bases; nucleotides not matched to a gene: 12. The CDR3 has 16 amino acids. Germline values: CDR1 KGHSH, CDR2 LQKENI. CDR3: CASSPLPGQGIRGYTF. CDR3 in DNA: TGTGCCAGCTCACCTCTACCGGGACAGGGGATACGGGGCTACACCTTC.

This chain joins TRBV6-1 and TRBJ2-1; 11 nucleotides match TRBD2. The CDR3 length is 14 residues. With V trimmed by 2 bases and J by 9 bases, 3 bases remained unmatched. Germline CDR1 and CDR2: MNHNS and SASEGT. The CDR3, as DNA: TGTGCCAGCAGTGAAAGTCTAGCGGGGGGTGAGCAGTTCTTC. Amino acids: CASSESLAGGEQFF.